The 24 T cell receptor beta chains listed next were all sequenced from one sample in a study of breast tumors, draining lymph nodes, adjacent tissues. TCRdb processed the multiplex PCR reads anew with MiXCR; each CDR3 protein has one entry. The table records about 200,000 distinct CDR3 sequences, less than 45% of them present only once. Axillary draining lymph nodes of breast cancer patients supplied the node samples. What was sequenced was axillary lymph node tissue. The receptors were gathered from a female donor with breast cancer. Some clones in this sample may be carry-over from other donors' samples.

This clonotype was detected only a few times. Relative to the germline gene, one junction end is altered; a read error may explain this. CDR3 loop: CAISTQSNQPPHF. CDR3 DNA sequence: TGTGCCATCAGTACCCAGAGCAATCAGCCCCCGCATTTT. The gene calls are TRBV10-3 and TRBJ1-5; D is ambiguous. The CDR3 is 13 amino acids. Germline lookup yields CDR1 ENHRY and CDR2 SYGVKD.

A few counts support this clonotype. The CDR3 region is CASSFPSQEETQYF. CDR3 bases: TGCGCCAGCAGCTTTCCCTCGCAGGAAGAGACCCAGTACTTC. The rearrangement joins TRBV5-1 to TRBJ2-5; D gene unclear. The germline V gene has CDR1 SGHRS and CDR2 YFSETQ. The CDR3 totals 14 residues. The ends were cut back, 2 bases at V and 3 bases at J, with 11 bases in the middle. Together with reference TRBV5-1 and TRBJ2-5, the CDR3 gives the full variable domain: KAGVTQTPRYLIKTRGQQVTLSCSPISGHRSVSWYQQTPGQGLQFLFEYFSETQRNKGNFPGRFSGRQFSNSRSEMNVSTLELGDSALYLCASSFPSQEETQYFGPGTRLLVL.

This clonotype was counted ten times or more. V is TRBV7-8 and J is TRBJ2-7; no definite D call. Deletions cut 3 bases from V and 3 bases from J, with 12 bases between. The CDR3 contains 14 residues. Germline CDR1 is SGHVS and CDR2 is FQNEAQ. The CDR3 coding sequence is TGTGCCAGCAGCTTTGGCCGAGATTTCTACGAGCAGTACTTC. Translated, it gives CASSFGRDFYEQYF.

The J gene is TRBJ1-2, the V gene TRBV5-4, with a possible D match to TRBD1 (5 bases). CDR1 is SGHNT, CDR2 YYREEE, per germline (reference sequence). The CDR3 is 13 amino acids. Trimming removed 4 bases from V and 6 bases from J, with 13 bases in between. For the CDR3, the DNA is TGTGCCAGCAGCGTGGGACGGCCTGATGGCTACACCTTC. This translates into CASSVGRPDGYTF.

Of note for this clonotype: A much larger clone lies one base from this, so it may be a read error. V gene TRBV6-5 combines with J gene TRBJ1-5; D is undetermined. The CDR3 runs to 15 residues. Trimming removed 0 bases from V and 1 base from J, with 7 bases in between. The germline V gene encodes CDR1 MNHEY and CDR2 SVGAGI. The CDR3 spells CASSYSPGSNQPQHF. The CDR3 DNA is TGTGCCAGCAGTTACTCTCCGGGAAGCAATCAGCCCCAGCATTTT.

This chain uses TRBV20-1 with TRBJ2-7, with 9 positions matching TRBD2. V lost 1 base to trimming and J lost 0 bases; unmatched junction nucleotides: 1. CDR1 and CDR2 (germline): DFQATT, SNEGSKA (reference sequence). This CDR3 has 14 amino acids. CDR3 nucleotide sequence: TGCAGTGCTAGAGCTAGCGGGAACTCCTACGAGCAGTACTTC. This translates into CSARASGNSYEQYF.

Ten or more counts support this clonotype. The chain recombines TRBV15 with TRBJ1-4; a weak D match, TRBD1 (6 bases). Trimming removed 0 bases from V and 7 bases from J, with 15 bases in between. Germline lookup yields CDR1 LNHNV and CDR2 YYDKDF (reference sequence). The CDR3 covers 16 residues. As DNA, the CDR3 is TGTGCCACCAGCAGAGATTTGGGGGCGCAGAGTGAAAAACTGTTTTTT. It encodes CATSRDLGAQSEKLFF. The whole variable domain, remainder taken from reference TRBV15 and TRBJ1-4, is DAMVIQNPRYQVTQFGKPVTLSCSQTLNHNVMYWYQQKSSQAPKLLFHYYDKDFNNEADTPDNFQSRRPNTSFCFLDIRSPGLGDTAMYLCATSRDLGAQSEKLFFGSGTQLSVL.

In its sample, this clonotype was seen many times. This clone may be a read error of a much larger clone one base away. This chain uses TRBV7-2 with TRBJ2-5; TRBD2 matches at 10 bases. The J segment lost 9 bases and the V segment lost 5 bases, leaving 6 bases of the junction unmatched. CDR1 SGHTA and CDR2 FQGNSA come from the germline V gene. The CDR3 is 13 residues long. CDR3 in amino acids: CASSDSGRSAQYF. For the CDR3, the DNA is TGTGCCAGCAGCGATAGCGGGAGGTCGGCCCAGTACTTC.

This clonotype was counted at least ten times. The chain has TRBV19 and TRBJ2-5, with 8 bases matching TRBD1. This CDR3 is built from 15 residues. Germline V lookup: CDR1 LNHDA, CDR2 SQIVND (reference sequence). V lost 6 bases and J lost 5; bases outside the gene matches: 11. The DNA for the CDR3 is TGTGCCAGTAGCCCTACTCAGGGGGCCGGGGAGACCCAGTACTTC. It encodes CASSPTQGAGETQYF.

This clonotype was observed many times. The chain uses TRBV14 and TRBJ1-2; TRBD1 aligns across 9 bases. V trimming: 2 bases; J trimming: 5 bases; junction bases outside the gene matches: 12. The CDR3 totals 17 residues. The germline V gene has CDR1 SGHDN and CDR2 FVKESK. For the CDR3, the DNA is TGTGCCAGCAGCCAACAACCGGGACAGGGAAGAAGGTATGGCTACACCTTC. Translation: CASSQQPGQGRRYGYTF. The full variable domain, with the rest looked up from reference TRBV14 and TRBJ1-2, is EAGVTQFPSHSVIEKGQTVTLRCDPISGHDNLYWYRRVMGKEIKFLLHFVKESKQDESGMPNNRFLAERTGGTYSTLKVQPAELEDSGVYFCASSQQPGQGRRYGYTFGSGTRLTVV.

This clonotype has a count of ten or more. This chain links TRBV5-4 with TRBJ2-5, with TRBD2 identical over 9 bases. Germline trimming cut 9 bases from V and 5 bases from J; bases unmatched to any gene: 14. Looked up from germline, CDR1 is SGHNT and CDR2 is YYREEE (reference sequence). The CDR3 is made up of 15 amino acids. CDR3: CATAGSSGIGETQYF. The DNA of the CDR3 is TGTGCCACCGCCGGGTCTAGCGGGATTGGGGAGACCCAGTACTTC.

This sequence joins TRBV5-6 and TRBJ2-4; tentatively, D is TRBD1 or TRBD2 (5 bases each). This CDR3 is built from 17 residues. V was cut by 1 base and J by 4 bases, with 18 bases left in between. The germline V gene encodes CDR1 SGHDT and CDR2 YYEEEE. Written as DNA, the CDR3 is TGTGCCAGCAGCTTGATAAGTCTGGGGGAGAGGAAAAACATTCAGTACTTC. This sequence encodes CASSLISLGERKNIQYF. Filled out from reference TRBV5-6 and TRBJ2-4, the complete variable domain reads DAGVTQSPTHLIKTRGQQVTLRCSPKSGHDTVSWYQQALGQGPQFIFQYYEEEERQRGNFPDRFSGHQFPNYSSELNVNALLLGDSALYLCASSLISLGERKNIQYFGAGTRLSVL.

The chain joins TRBV28 to TRBJ1-2; D not certain. Trimming stripped 4 bases from V and 2 bases from J, with 8 bases between. The length of the CDR3 is 13 residues. Germline CDR1 and CDR2: MDHEN and SYDVKM. This chain's CDR3 is CASSSGSNYGYTF. CDR3 DNA: TGTGCCAGCAGTTCCGGATCCAACTATGGCTACACCTTC.

CDR3 residues: CASSAAGELFF. CDR3 coding DNA: TGTGCCAGCAGTGCAGCCGGGGAGCTGTTTTTT. This chain uses TRBV12-3 or TRBV12-4 with TRBJ2-2; D not certain. Trimming cost V 5 bases and J 6 bases, with 4 bases left between them. This CDR3 has 11 residues.

This clonotype was counted many times. The V gene is TRBV29-1, the J gene TRBJ2-1; 7 positions match TRBD2. Germline V gene sequence: CDR1 SQVTM, CDR2 ANQGSEA. V gave up 7 bases and J gave up 5 bases; unmatched junction bases: 8. This CDR3 has 13 residues. For the CDR3, the DNA is TGCAGCGGTCTAGGACTAGGAGACAATGAGCAGTTCTTC. Translated: CSGLGLGDNEQFF.

This clonotype was detected a few times. The J gene is TRBJ1-2, the V gene TRBV28; 8 bases are a match to TRBD1. CDR1 is MDHEN, CDR2 SYDVKM, per germline. This CDR3 region has 13 residues. Unmatched junction bases numbered 3, after V lost 2 bases and J lost 7 bases. The CDR3 DNA sequence: TGTGCCAGCAGTTTAGACAGGGGAATTGGCTACACCTTC. It yields the protein CASSLDRGIGYTF.

There are many counts of this clonotype. The rearrangement uses TRBV12-3 or TRBV12-4 and TRBJ1-5; 10 nucleotides agree with TRBD1. Trimming took 9 bases from V and 10 from J; bases not matched to a gene: 15. There are 15 residues in the CDR3. The CDR3 sequence is CASATGTGVWSPQHF. The DNA of the CDR3 is TGTGCCAGTGCGACCGGGACAGGGGTTTGGTCACCCCAGCATTTT.

As to this clonotype: The junction shows a germline mismatch at one end, possibly a read error. CDR3 nucleotides: TGTGTCAGCAGCCAGGGACTAGCGGGGGATGAGCAGTTCTTC. Translation: CVSSQGLAGDEQFF. J is TRBJ2-1 and V is TRBV7-7; 14 positions match TRBD2. Germline-derived CDR1 and CDR2 are SSHAT and FNYEAQ (reference sequence). This CDR3 comprises 14 residues.

This clonotype occurred many times. V gene TRBV7-9 combines with J gene TRBJ2-5; 7 bases map to TRBD2. This CDR3 has 14 amino acids. The junction had 12 bases not matched to a gene; V was cut back by 8 bases and J by 6 bases. CDR1 and CDR2 from the germline V gene are SEHNR and FQNEAQ (reference sequence). In nucleotides, the CDR3 is TGTGCCAGCTCCAACAGCGGGACTGGAAAGACCCAGTACTTC. Its translation: CASSNSGTGKTQYF.

In this sample, this clonotype turned up many times. The genes are TRBV7-2 and TRBJ1-2; 9 bases map to TRBD1. Germline assignment: CDR1 SGHTA and CDR2 FQGNSA. The CDR3 runs 14 residues. The V gene end was trimmed by 2 bases and the J gene end by 8 bases; junction bases not matched to a gene: 6. CDR3 in amino acids: CASSLYRTGEGYTF. The CDR3 region has the DNA TGTGCCAGCAGCTTATACCGGACAGGGGAAGGCTACACCTTC.

This clonotype was counted ten times or more. The V gene is TRBV4-2, the J gene TRBJ2-1; TRBD2 matches 10 bases. V was clipped by 3 bases and J by 9 bases; unmatched bases: 8. Germline CDR1 reads LGHNA; CDR2 reads YNFKEQ. The CDR3 has 15 amino acids. The DNA for the CDR3 is TGTGCCAGCAGCCATGAGGGACTAGCGAGCATTGAGCAGTTCTTC. Protein: CASSHEGLASIEQFF.

This clonotype has at least ten counts. Relative to the germline gene, one junction end is altered; a read error may explain this. The gene calls are TRBV20-1 and TRBJ2-3; a weak D match, TRBD1 (5 bases). Germline values: CDR1 DFQATT, CDR2 SNEGSKA (reference sequence). This CDR3 contains 14 residues. CDR3: CSAREGSETATQYF. The CDR3 bases are TGCAGTGCTAGAGAGGGTTCTGAGACAGCTACGCAGTATTTT.

This clonotype was detected a few times. The CDR3 DNA reads TGTGCCAGCAGTTACCCAACAGGGGCCAGCTCCTACAATGAGCAGTTCTTC. This encodes CASSYPTGASSYNEQFF. The chain carries TRBV6-6 and TRBJ2-1, with TRBD1 matching 7 bases. This CDR3 contains 17 residues. V shed 2 bases, J shed 0 bases, and the junction held 7 bases outside the gene matches. CDR1 and CDR2 (germline): MNHNY, SVGAGI (reference sequence).

V gene TRBV28 combines with J gene TRBJ1-5; possibly TRBD1 for D (6 bases). V lost 7 bases and J lost 5, with 24 bases in between. Germline V CDR1 and CDR2: MDHEN, SYDVKM. The CDR3 length is 17 residues. CDR3 residues: CASTSPGGQGPHQPQHF. Here the CDR3 DNA reads TGTGCCAGCACATCCCCGGGTGGGCAGGGGCCCCATCAGCCCCAGCATTTT.